The present entry profiles one TCR beta chain with its context. This clone was counted a few times. Its specific antigen is unknown. Per-base quality was not reported, and no clone a single base away is much larger than it. Library prep was done by the immunoSEQ multiplex PCR assay. For the multiplex PCR, a mixture combining 60 forward primers for TCR Vbeta segments and 13 reverse primers for TCR Jbeta segments was used. A multiplex PCR assay on genomic DNA amplified the CDR3 region of rearranged TCR beta genes. Amplified TCR beta libraries were sequenced as 87-base-pair reads on the Illumina HiSeq System. The authors processed their data as follows. Across the 500 to 700 repertoires, a later analysis counted roughly 84 million unique TCR beta chains, 9.5 million to 12 million of which were shared by at least two donors. Raw reads were error-corrected and collapsed into unique sequences with a nearest-neighbor algorithm that merged closely related sequences to remove PCR and sequencing errors. Alignment of CDR3 sequences to IMGT reference sequences was used to assign V, D and J gene segments. For a sequence to be retained, at least a six-nucleotide match to both a V gene segment and a J gene segment was required. A rearrangement was called productive if the CDR3 had no stop codons and remained in frame with V and J, and every other rearrangement was called non-productive. CDR3 was defined according to IMGT convention as the region running from the second conserved V-encoded cysteine to the conserved J-encoded phenylalanine. The earlier analysis of about 620 of the donors excluded sequences that lacked an unambiguous match to a single V gene segment. An earlier analysis of fewer than 750 of the donors called V segments functional above 56.7% productive rearrangements and segregating when the between-donor standard deviation exceeded 5%. A statistical classification framework was built to diagnose cytomegalovirus status from the catalog of TCR beta chain sequences. In a later analysis, V and J genes were assigned by comparing TCR nucleotide sequences against IMGT/GENE-DB human TR gene sequences. A later analysis assigned CDR3 sequences and most-parsimonious VDJ recombination scenarios with the TCRdist pipeline. In a later analysis, each TCR beta chain was defined by its CDR3 amino acid sequence together with its V-gene family, and reads lacking a unique V-gene family were excluded. As a way to deal with suspected cross-contamination and a sequencing artifact, a later analysis dropped 450 to 600 nucleotide sequences that were highly shared and had low generation probability. For each public chain, a later analysis derived a clonal expansion index from normalized ranks of inferred template counts within each repertoire. Generation probabilities in a later analysis came from a VDJ recombination model fitted to out-of-frame rearrangements, and those results were checked against IGoR. Hypergeometric tests were used in a later analysis to score TCR-TCR, TCR-HLA and TCR-CMV co-occurrence, with a repertoire-size bias correction applied to the TCR pairs. False discovery rates were estimated in a later analysis by permuting HLA or CMV assignments 20 times. In a later analysis, co-occurring TCRs were grouped using DBSCAN, and TCRdist sequence similarity was added for clustering within HLA-allele-positive subsets. Repertoires with fewer than 30,000 or more than 120,000 public chains were left out of co-occurrence clustering, as were five repertoires with anomalous nucleotide sharing. TCRdb took this table from immuneACCESS and kept in-frame rearrangements with V and J called. Such tables lack part of the clones; where checked against another copy, unresolved V genes explain under half of the gap, and the rest is unexplained. The DNA was the basis for D and trimming; V, J and clone size are from that table. For this sample the table gives roughly 97,000 clones, of which 9.4% were detected only once. 4.5% to 6% of the sample rests with the top ten.

These data are taken from a study of cytomegalovirus exposure and HLA in healthy donors (TCRdb year 2017). Notes on the research overall: In an earlier analysis of roughly 590 of the donors, 250 to 350 Gb of sequence data and just under 120 million unique TCR beta sequences from 150 million to 200 million T cells were reported. An early release that covered around 590 HLA-typed donors contained around 300 gigabases of sequencing data and tens of millions of unique TCR sequences. Of the roughly 400 genotyped donors, 70% to 90% were placed in the genetic ancestry cluster associated with self-reported Caucasian donors. The aim of the study was to test whether cataloging public T cell receptors could identify signatures of past pathogen exposure. The study used immunosequencing to profile the T cell repertoires of approximately 640 subjects and linked those repertoires to cytomegalovirus serostatus. In addition to the first cohort of approximately 650 subjects, a separate validation cohort of approximately 130 different subjects was used. To predict cytomegalovirus infection status, the study brought together high-throughput TCR immunosequencing, statistical association of individual TCRs with disease status, and machine learning. In a later analysis, previously published TCR beta repertoires from about 640 donors were re-analyzed and high-resolution HLA genotyping was added so that TCR occurrence patterns could be studied. Rather than using new phenotypic data, the later analysis identified candidate immune exposures from TCR beta sequences and from how often those sequences occurred across donors. In an earlier analysis of several hundred of the donors, high-throughput TCR beta sequencing was used to judge whether each TCR beta V gene segment behaved as functional or pseudogenic. Donor age, sex, ethnicity and CMV serostatus were compiled alongside the repertoire data. A later genetic analysis took genome-wide SNP genotypes for about three fifths of the 666 donors and used that subset as a discovery cohort. All discovery cohort repertoires had been generated using a single sequencing platform. Both class I and class II loci were covered by HLA typing, at four-digit resolution. Typing coverage differed by locus: A, B, C, DRB1 and DQB1 were typed in about 629-640 donors, DQA1 in 500 to 550, DPA1 in 600 to 610, and DPB1 in 400 to 490. Five DR-DQ haplotypes were handled as single units for association and clustering because linkage in the cohort was strong. Among roughly 370 genotyped donors of the cohort, an average of 235,054 unique TCR beta nucleotide sequences were sequenced per donor, about a sixth of them non-productive. The investigation overall reported the following: In a later analysis, most CMV-associated TCR beta chains were found to appear HLA-restricted, with HLA associations seemingly driven largely by CMV exposure. Only TCR beta chains were sequenced in this cohort, and the absence of alpha or paired-chain data limited detectable features. HLA typing was unavailable for some donors at each locus, so association tests used only the typed subset. In a later analysis, TCR association rates were found to vary across HLA loci, with the most associated TCRs seen for DRB1 alleles and the fewest for HLA-C alleles. The sequencing pipeline was judged likely to have produced a cluster of highly shared sequence variants as a technical artifact. Three of the identified cytomegalovirus-associated TCR beta chains were confirmed in vitro to be specific for cytomegalovirus antigens. A further reported finding was that TCR beta sequences accurately predicted the HLA-A and HLA-B alleles for most subjects in the first cohort. Linkage disequilibrium might explain the correlated functional status among segregating V segments, but an unknown experimental factor could not be ruled out. Compared with the 666-donor mean, donors in an Asian-associated ancestry cluster had fewer N-insertions in productive TCRs, according to a later genetic analysis. Because counts were too low, some 17 rarely observed V segments, including chromosome 9 orphons, were left out of the earlier analysis of several hundred of the donors. Specific HLA alleles were associated with about 17,000 TCR beta sequences at a false discovery rate of 0.05 in a later analysis. The authors suggested that the approach could potentially be generalized to other disease states and immunological phenotypes. In both the original and validation cohorts, the classifier was reported to diagnose cytomegalovirus status with high specificity and sensitivity. The study gave a list of some 150 TCR beta chains associated with cytomegalovirus. In a later analysis, HLA-associated TCR beta chains showed more clonal expansion and lower generation probabilities than non-associated chains that were equally common. While some public TCRs were present in many individuals, most TCR sequences turned up only very rarely across donors. The presence/absence analyses assumed that sequencing depth was roughly uniform across donors, and that assumption may not be true. In an earlier analysis of 587 of the donors, most TCR beta V segments appeared in productive rearrangements about 87% or about 30% of the time, broadly matching IMGT annotations. Because the 87-base-pair reads could not distinguish some IMGT-functional V segments, including TRBV6-2 and TRBV6-3, those segments were excluded. A later analysis reported that several top co-occurrence clusters appeared linked to parvovirus B19, influenza, CMV and Epstein-Barr virus. When HLA alleles, especially DR and DQ, strongly co-occurred, attributing TCR associations to individual alleles was difficult. In a later genetic analysis, a missense DCLRE1C variant was associated with V-gene and J-gene trimming of TCR beta chains, and the association was replicated in an independent cohort. CMV serostatus was the only immune exposure information available for the cohort.

The CDR3 starts with the cysteine, ends with the phenylalanine, and has 14 residues. Only the CDR3 DNA is retained, 42 bases long and in frame from the first base. Compared with germline, V lacks 5 bases and J lacks 4 bases; bases without a gene match: 8. CDR1 is given as MNHEY and CDR2 as SMNVEV, both from the germline V gene (reference sequence). The cohort was made up of 650 to 700 healthy bone marrow donors. At the time of sampling, all cohort members were nominally healthy, though unrecorded immune exposures were likely present. The donor was CMV seropositive and was included in the group of approximately 300 seropositive cohort members. Every donor gave a peripheral blood sample, and the peripheral blood mononuclear cells from that sample were used for TCR beta sequencing. Genomic DNA was extracted from the blood cell samples with the Qiagen DNeasy Blood Extraction Kit.

This receptor was taken from a man between 45 and 60 years old in good health and CMV-seropositive. Sequenced material: PBMCs. This chain is built from TRBV27 and TRBJ2-7, with TRBD1 identical over 7 junction bases. The sequenced DNA: TGTGCCAGCAGTCCTCGGACAGGTCTGTACGAGCAGTACTTC. This gives the protein CASSPRTGLYEQYF.